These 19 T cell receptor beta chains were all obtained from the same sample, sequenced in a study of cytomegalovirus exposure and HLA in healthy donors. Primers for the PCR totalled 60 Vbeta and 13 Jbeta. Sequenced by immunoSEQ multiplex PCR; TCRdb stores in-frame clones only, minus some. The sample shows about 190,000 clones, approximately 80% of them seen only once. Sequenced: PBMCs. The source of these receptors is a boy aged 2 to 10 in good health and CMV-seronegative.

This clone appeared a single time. CDR3 loop: CASSVGGGGSRTGELFF. The CDR3, as DNA: TGTGCCAGCAGCGTAGGAGGTGGGGGCTCGAGAACCGGGGAGCTGTTTTTT. The chain links TRBV9 to TRBJ2-2; a possible D gene is TRBD1 (6 bases). V was shortened by 0 bases and J by 5 bases, with 17 bases between the two germline ends. Germline loops: CDR1 SGDLS, CDR2 YYNGEE. CDR3 size: 17 residues.

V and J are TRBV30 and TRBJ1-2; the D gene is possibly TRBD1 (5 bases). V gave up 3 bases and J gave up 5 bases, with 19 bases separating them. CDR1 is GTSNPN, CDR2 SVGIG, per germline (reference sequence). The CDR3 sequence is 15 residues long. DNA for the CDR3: TGTGCCTGGAGGCCTCGTGACCTCTCAGGGTATGGCTACACCTTC. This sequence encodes CAWRPRDLSGYGYTF. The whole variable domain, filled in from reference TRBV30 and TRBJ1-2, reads SQTIHQWPATLVQPVGSPLSLECTVEGTSNPNLYWYRQAAGRGLQLLFYSVGIGQISSEVPQNLSASRPQDRQFILSSKKLLLSDSGFYLCAWRPRDLSGYGYTFGSGTRLTVV.

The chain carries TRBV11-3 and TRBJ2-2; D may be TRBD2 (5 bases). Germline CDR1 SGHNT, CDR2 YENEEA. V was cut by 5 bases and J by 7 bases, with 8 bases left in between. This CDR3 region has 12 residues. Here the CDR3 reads CASSHGDGELFF. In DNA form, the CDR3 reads TGTGCCAGCAGCCACGGGGACGGGGAGCTGTTTTTT. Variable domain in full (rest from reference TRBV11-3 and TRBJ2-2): EAGVVQSPRYKIIEKKQPVAFWCNPISGHNTLYWYLQNLGQGPELLIRYENEEAVDDSQLPKDRFSAERLKGVDSTLKIQPAELGDSAVYLCASSHGDGELFFGEGSRLTVL.

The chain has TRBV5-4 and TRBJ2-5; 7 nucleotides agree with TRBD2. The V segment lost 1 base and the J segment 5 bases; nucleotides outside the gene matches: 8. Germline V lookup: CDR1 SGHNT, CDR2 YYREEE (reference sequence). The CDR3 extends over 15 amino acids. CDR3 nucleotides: TGTGCCAGCAGCTTGTCCCATGGGGGAGGGGAGACCCAGTACTTC. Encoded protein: CASSLSHGGGETQYF.

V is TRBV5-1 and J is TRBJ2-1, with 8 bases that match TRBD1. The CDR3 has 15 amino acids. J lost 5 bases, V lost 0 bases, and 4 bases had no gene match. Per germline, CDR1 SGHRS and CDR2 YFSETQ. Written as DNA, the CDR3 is TGCGCCAGCAGCTTGGCCAGGGGGCGCGACAATGAGCAGTTCTTC. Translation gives CASSLARGRDNEQFF.

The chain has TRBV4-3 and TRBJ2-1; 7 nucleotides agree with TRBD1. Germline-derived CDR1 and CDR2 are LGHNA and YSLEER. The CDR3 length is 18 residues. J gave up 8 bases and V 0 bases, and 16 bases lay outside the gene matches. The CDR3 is CASSQDSTRTGYMDEQFF. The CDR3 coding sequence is TGCGCCAGCAGCCAAGATTCCACGAGGACAGGTTATATGGATGAGCAGTTCTTC.

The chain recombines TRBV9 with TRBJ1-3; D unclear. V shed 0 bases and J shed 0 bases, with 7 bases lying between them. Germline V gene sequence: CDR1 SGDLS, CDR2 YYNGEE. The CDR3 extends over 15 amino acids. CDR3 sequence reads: CASSVDGDSGNTIYF. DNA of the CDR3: TGTGCCAGCAGCGTAGACGGGGACTCTGGAAACACCATATATTTT.

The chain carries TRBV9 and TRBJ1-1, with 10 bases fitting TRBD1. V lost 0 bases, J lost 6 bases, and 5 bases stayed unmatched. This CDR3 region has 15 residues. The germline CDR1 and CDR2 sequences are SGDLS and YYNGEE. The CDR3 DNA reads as TGTGCCAGCAGCGTAGGACCCGGGACAGGGGCTGAAGCTTTCTTT. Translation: CASSVGPGTGAEAFF.

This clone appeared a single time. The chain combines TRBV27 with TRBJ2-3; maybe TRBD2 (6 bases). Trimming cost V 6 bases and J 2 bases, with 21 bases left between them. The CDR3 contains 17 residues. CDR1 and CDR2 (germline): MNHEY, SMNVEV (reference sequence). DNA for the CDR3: TGTGCCAGCAGCCTCTCACCTAGACTAGACTCCACAGATACGCAGTATTTT. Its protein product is CASSLSPRLDSTDTQYF.

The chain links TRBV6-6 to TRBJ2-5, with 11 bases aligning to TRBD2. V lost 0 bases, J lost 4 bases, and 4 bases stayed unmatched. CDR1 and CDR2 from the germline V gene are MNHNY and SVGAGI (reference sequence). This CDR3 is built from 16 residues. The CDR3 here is CASSYSSSGGAETQYF. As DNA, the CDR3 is TGTGCCAGCAGTTACTCGAGTAGCGGGGGGGCAGAGACCCAGTACTTC.

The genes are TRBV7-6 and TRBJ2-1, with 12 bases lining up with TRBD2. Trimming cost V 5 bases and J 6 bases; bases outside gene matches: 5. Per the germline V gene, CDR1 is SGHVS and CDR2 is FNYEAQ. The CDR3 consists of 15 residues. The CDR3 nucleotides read TGTGCCAGCAGCACAGAACTAGCGGGGGGCAATGAGCAGTTCTTC. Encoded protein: CASSTELAGGNEQFF.

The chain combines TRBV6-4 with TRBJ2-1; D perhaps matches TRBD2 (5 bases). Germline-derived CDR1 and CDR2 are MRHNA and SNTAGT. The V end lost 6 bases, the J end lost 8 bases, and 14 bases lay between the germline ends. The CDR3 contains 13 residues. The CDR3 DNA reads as TGTGCCAGCAGGAGGACTCACCCTTATGAGCAGTTCTTC. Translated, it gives CASRRTHPYEQFF.

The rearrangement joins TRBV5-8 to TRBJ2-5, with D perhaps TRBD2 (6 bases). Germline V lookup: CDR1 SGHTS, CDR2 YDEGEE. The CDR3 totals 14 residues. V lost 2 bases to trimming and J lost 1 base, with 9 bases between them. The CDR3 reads CASSFIAAQETQYF. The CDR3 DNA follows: TGTGCCAGCAGCTTCATAGCGGCCCAAGAGACCCAGTACTTC.

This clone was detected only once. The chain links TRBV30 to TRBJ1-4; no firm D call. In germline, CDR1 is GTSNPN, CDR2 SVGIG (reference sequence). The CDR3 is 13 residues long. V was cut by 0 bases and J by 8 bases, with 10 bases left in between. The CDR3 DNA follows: TGTGCCTGGAGTGTCCCCAACGGGGAAAAACTGTTTTTT. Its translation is CAWSVPNGEKLFF.

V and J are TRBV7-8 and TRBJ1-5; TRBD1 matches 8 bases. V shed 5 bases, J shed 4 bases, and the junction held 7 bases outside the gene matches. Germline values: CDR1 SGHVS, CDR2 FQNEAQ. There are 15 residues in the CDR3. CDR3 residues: CASSNRQGRNQPQHF. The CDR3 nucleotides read TGTGCCAGCAGCAACCGACAGGGGAGGAATCAGCCCCAGCATTTT. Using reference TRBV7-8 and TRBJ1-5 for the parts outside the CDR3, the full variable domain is GAGVSQSPRYKVAKRGQDVALRCDPISGHVSLFWYQQALGQGPEFLTYFQNEAQLDKSGLPSDRFFAERPEGSVSTLKIQRTQQEDSAVYLCASSNRQGRNQPQHFGDGTRLSIL.

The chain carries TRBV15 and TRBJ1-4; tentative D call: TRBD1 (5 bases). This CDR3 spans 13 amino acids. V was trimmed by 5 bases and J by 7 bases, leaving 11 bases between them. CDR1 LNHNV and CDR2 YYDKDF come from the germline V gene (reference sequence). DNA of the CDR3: TGTGCCACCAGCCCCAGGGTGGGTGAAAAACTGTTTTTT. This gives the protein CATSPRVGEKLFF.

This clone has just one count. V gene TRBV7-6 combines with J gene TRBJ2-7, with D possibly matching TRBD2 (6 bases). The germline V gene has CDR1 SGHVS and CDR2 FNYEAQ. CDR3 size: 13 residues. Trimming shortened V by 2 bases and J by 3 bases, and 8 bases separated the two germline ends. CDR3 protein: CASSLQAGYEQYV. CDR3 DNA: TGTGCCAGCAGCTTACAAGCGGGCTACGAGCAGTACGTC.

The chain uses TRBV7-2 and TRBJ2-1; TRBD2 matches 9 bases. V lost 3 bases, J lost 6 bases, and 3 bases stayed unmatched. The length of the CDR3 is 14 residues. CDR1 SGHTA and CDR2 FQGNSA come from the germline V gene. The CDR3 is CASSFSGGPNEQFF. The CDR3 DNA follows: TGTGCCAGCAGCTTTAGCGGGGGTCCCAATGAGCAGTTCTTC.

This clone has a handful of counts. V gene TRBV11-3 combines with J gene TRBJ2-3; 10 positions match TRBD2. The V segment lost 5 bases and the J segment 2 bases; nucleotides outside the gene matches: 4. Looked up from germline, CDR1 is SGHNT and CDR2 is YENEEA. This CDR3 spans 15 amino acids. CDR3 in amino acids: CASSTGTSVTDTQYF. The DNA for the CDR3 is TGTGCCAGCAGCACCGGGACTAGCGTCACAGATACGCAGTATTTT.